This is a list of T cell receptor beta chains from one sample in a study of blood T cell repertoires in COVID-19. TCRdb's copy holds only in-frame clones and misses some; the assay was immunoSEQ multiplex PCR. The repertoire includes approximately 470,000 clones, over 75% of them detected once, and roughly 3.2% sits in the top ten. The sample consisted of peripheral blood. Every receptor here comes from a human donor in a cohort sampled during active COVID-19. The CDR3 runs from the conserved cysteine through the conserved F or W. Each record gives: D gene, V gene, J gene, CDR3 protein, CDR3 DNA. D genes are given only for firm matches.

>.|TRBV3-1/TRBV3-2|TRBJ2-5
CASSQAGTNQETQYF
TGTGCCAGCAGCCAAGCGGGTACTAACCAAGAGACCCAGTACTTC
>.|TRBV21-1|TRBJ1-5
CASSAAERGPSLYSNQPQHF
TGTGCCAGCAGCGCGGCGGAGAGGGGGCCGTCACTTTATAGCAATCAGCCCCAGCATTTT
>.|TRBV30|TRBJ1-3
CAWSPLPGAAGNTIYF
TGTGCCTGGAGTCCTCTCCCAGGGGCGGCTGGAAACACCATATATTTT
>TRBD2|TRBV5-1|TRBJ2-7
CASSLLTSGRYEQYF
TGCGCCAGCAGCTTGTTGACTAGCGGGAGGTACGAGCAGTACTTC
>TRBD2|TRBV5-1|TRBJ2-1
CASSLGGRAGHEQFF
TGCGCCAGCAGTTTGGGCGGGAGGGCCGGCCATGAGCAGTTCTTC
>TRBD2|TRBV6-4|TRBJ2-3
CASSDSGGGQPDTQYF
TGTGCCAGCAGTGACTCGGGGGGAGGGCAGCCAGATACGCAGTATTTT
>.|TRBV5-4|TRBJ2-5
CASSIDSKETQYF
TGTGCCAGCAGCATAGACAGTAAAGAGACCCAGTACTTC
>TRBD2|TRBV7-2|TRBJ2-1
CASTLTGGEWDEQFF
TGTGCCAGCACCTTAACGGGAGGGGAGTGGGATGAGCAGTTCTTC
>TRBD2|TRBV19|TRBJ2-5
CASSIVTSGSIQTQYF
TGTGCCAGTAGTATAGTGACTAGCGGGAGTATCCAGACCCAGTACTTC
>.|TRBV30|TRBJ1-2
CACPSIPGGYGYTF
TGTGCCTGCCCCTCGATCCCGGGTGGCTATGGCTACACCTTC
>.|TRBV7-9|TRBJ2-3
CASSPNTDTQYF
TGTGCCAGCAGCCCCAACACAGATACGCAGTATTTT
>TRBD1|TRBV11-2|TRBJ1-6
CASSSETGGYSPLHF
TGTGCCAGCAGCTCAGAGACAGGGGGTTATTCACCCCTCCACTTT
>.|TRBV7-2|TRBJ2-3
CASSLARGRVSDTQYF
TGTGCCAGCAGCTTAGCGCGAGGCAGGGTGTCAGATACGCAGTATTTT
>TRBD2|TRBV5-1|TRBJ2-3
CASSFRLAGAPDTQYF
TGCGCCAGCAGCTTTAGACTAGCGGGAGCGCCAGATACGCAGTATTTT
>.|TRBV30|TRBJ1-3
CAWSPLNRETGNTIYF
TGTGCCTGGAGTCCTTTAAACAGGGAGACTGGAAACACCATATATTTT
>.|TRBV6-5|TRBJ1-4
CASSRGLEKLFF
TGTGCCAGCAGTAGGGGACTTGAAAAACTGTTTTTT
>.|TRBV7-9|TRBJ2-1
CASSLVAGIGSYNEQFF
TGTGCCAGCAGCTTAGTGGCGGGAATAGGGTCCTACAATGAGCAGTTCTTC
>.|TRBV19|TRBJ1-5
CATRGYSNQPQHF
TGTGCCACCAGGGGTTATAGCAATCAGCCCCAGCATTTT
>.|TRBV7-8|TRBJ1-2
CASSRPLNYGYTF
TGTGCCAGCAGTCGTCCACTTAACTATGGCTACACCTTC
>TRBD1|TRBV28|TRBJ1-1
CASSFNRGTEAFF
TGTGCCAGCAGTTTCAACAGGGGGACTGAAGCTTTCTTT
>TRBD1|TRBV28|TRBJ1-1
CASSSGQGEKAFF
TGTGCCAGCAGTTCGGGACAGGGGGAAAAAGCTTTCTTT
>.|TRBV24-1|TRBJ2-1
CATSDSSVSYNEQFF
TGTGCCACCAGTGATTCTTCAGTATCCTACAATGAGCAGTTCTTC
>.|TRBV28|TRBJ2-7
CASSSTGSSYEQYF
TGTGCCAGCAGTTCAACAGGGAGCTCCTACGAGCAGTACTTC
>TRBD1|TRBV6-1|TRBJ2-7
CASSEVFRGREQYF
TGTGCCAGCAGTGAAGTATTTAGGGGGCGCGAGCAGTACTTC
>.|TRBV5-1|TRBJ1-2
CASSLGAGTNYGYTF
TGCGCCAGCAGCTTGGGGGCTGGGACAAACTATGGCTACACCTTC
>.|TRBV9|TRBJ2-7
CASSVADRAGGEQYF
TGTGCCAGCAGCGTAGCTGACAGGGCGGGGGGCGAGCAGTACTTC